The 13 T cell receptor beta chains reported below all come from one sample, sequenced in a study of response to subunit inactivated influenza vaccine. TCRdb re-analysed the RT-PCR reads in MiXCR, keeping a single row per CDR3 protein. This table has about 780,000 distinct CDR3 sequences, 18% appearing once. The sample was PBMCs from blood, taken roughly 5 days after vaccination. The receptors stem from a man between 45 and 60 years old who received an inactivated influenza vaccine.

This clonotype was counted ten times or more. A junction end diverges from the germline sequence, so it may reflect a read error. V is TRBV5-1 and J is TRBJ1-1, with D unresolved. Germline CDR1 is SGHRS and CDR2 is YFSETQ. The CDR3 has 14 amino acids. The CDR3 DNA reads TGTGCCAGCAGTTTAGCGCGCGGGAACACTGAAGCTTTCTTT. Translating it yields CASSLARGNTEAFF.

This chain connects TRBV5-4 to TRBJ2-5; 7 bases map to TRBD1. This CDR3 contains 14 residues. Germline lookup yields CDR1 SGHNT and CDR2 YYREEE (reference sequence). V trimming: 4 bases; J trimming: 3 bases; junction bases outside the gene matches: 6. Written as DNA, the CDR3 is TGTGCCAGCAGCACACAGGGGAGTGAAGAGACCCAGTACTTC. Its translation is CASSTQGSEETQYF.

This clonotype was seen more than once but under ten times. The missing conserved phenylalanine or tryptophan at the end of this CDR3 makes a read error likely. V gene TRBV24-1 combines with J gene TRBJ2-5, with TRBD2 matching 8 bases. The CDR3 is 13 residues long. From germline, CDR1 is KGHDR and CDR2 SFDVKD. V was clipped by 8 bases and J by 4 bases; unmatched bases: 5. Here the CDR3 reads CATKAGDGETQYL. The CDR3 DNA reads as TGTGCCACCAAAGCGGGAGATGGAGAGACCCAGTACCTC.

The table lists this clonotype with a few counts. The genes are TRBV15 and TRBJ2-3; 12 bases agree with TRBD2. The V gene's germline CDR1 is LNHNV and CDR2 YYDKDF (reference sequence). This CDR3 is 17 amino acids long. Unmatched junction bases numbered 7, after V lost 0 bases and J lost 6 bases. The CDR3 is CATSRDLAGGPGDTQYF. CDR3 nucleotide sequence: TGTGCCACCAGCAGAGATCTAGCGGGAGGGCCAGGGGATACGCAGTATTTT.

The CDR3 region is CASSFGAGGTDTQYF. The CDR3 DNA reads as TGCGCCAGCAGCTTCGGGGCTGGGGGCACAGATACGCAGTATTTT. The genes are TRBV5-1 and TRBJ2-3; D may match TRBD1 or TRBD2 (5 bases each). V lost 2 bases, J lost 1 base, and 11 bases lay in between. In germline, CDR1 is SGHRS, CDR2 YFSETQ. The length of the CDR3 is 15 residues.

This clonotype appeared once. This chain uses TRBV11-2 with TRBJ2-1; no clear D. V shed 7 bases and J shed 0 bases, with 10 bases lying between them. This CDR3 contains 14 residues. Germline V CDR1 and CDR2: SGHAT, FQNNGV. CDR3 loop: CASTPGYSYNEQFF. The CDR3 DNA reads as TGTGCCAGCACCCCCGGCTACTCCTACAATGAGCAGTTCTTC.

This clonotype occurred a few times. As DNA, the CDR3 is TGTGCCAGCAGTTACTCGACCCTTCAAGGGAGAACCCAAGAGACCCAGTACTTC. Protein: CASSYSTLQGRTQETQYF. The chain couples TRBV6-2 or TRBV6-3 to TRBJ2-5; TRBD2 might be the D (5 bases). Germline loops: CDR1 MNHEY, CDR2 SVGEGT. V was shortened by 0 bases and J by 1 base, with 18 bases between the two germline ends. This CDR3 has 18 amino acids.

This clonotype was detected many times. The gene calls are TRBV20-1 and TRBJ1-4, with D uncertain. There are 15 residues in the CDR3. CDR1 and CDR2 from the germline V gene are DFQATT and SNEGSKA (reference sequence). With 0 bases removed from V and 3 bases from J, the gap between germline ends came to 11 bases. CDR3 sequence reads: CSARDTNNANEKLFF. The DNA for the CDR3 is TGCAGTGCTAGAGACACGAACAACGCTAATGAAAAACTGTTTTTT.

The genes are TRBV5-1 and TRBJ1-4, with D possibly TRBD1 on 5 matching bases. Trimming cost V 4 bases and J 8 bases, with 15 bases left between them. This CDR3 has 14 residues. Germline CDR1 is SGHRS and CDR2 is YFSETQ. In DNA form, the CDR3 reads TGCGCCAGCAGCGGAGGCAGGGAGAGAGAAAAACTGTTTTTT. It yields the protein CASSGGREREKLFF.

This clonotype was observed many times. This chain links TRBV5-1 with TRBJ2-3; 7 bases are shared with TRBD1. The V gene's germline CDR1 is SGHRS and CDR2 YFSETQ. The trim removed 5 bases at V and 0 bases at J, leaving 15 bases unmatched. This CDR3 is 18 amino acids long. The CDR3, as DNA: TGCGCCAGCAGGCCGTACTCCGGGACAGCAACTAGCACAGATACGCAGTATTTT. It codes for CASRPYSGTATSTDTQYF.

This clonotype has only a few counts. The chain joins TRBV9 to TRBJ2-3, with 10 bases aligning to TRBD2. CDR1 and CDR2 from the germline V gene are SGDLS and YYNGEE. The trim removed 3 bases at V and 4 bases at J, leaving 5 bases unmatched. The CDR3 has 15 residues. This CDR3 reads CASSETSGEADTQYF. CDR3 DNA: TGTGCCAGCAGCGAAACTAGCGGGGAGGCAGATACGCAGTATTTT.

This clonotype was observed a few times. The CDR3: CASNPEAGLNNEQFF. As DNA, the CDR3 is TGTGCCAGCAATCCGGAGGCAGGGTTAAACAATGAGCAGTTCTTC. The chain recombines TRBV12-3 or TRBV12-4 with TRBJ2-1, with D perhaps assigned TRBD1 or TRBD2 (5 bases each). There are 15 residues in the CDR3. V was cut by 7 bases and J by 5 bases, with 18 bases left in between.

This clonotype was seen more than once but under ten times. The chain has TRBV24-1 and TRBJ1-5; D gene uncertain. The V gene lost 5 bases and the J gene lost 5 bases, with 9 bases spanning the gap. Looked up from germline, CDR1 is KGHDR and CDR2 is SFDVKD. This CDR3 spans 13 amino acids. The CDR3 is CATSANSHQPQHF. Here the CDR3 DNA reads TGTGCCACCAGTGCCAACAGCCATCAGCCCCAGCATTTT.